These 10 T cell receptor beta chains were all obtained from the same sample, sequenced in a study of blood T cell repertoires in COVID-19. Libraries were prepared by immunoSEQ multiplex PCR; TCRdb keeps only in-frame clonotypes and omits some of them. The sample has about 26,000 clones, about 80% seen once. The sample taken for sequencing was peripheral blood. The receptors derive from a human donor in a cohort sampled during active COVID-19.

J is TRBJ1-1 and V is TRBV5-6; weak D call: TRBD1 (6 bases). CDR3 length: 15 residues. Germline V gene lookup returns CDR1 SGHDT and CDR2 YYEEEE. V was shortened by 4 bases and J by 4 bases, with 17 bases between the two germline ends. The CDR3 here is CASSLRGARTTEAFF. Written as DNA, the CDR3 is TGTGCCAGCAGCCTACGGGGGGCGAGGACCACTGAAGCTTTCTTT. Combining the CDR3 with reference TRBV5-6 and TRBJ1-1 gives the whole variable domain DAGVTQSPTHLIKTRGQQVTLRCSPKSGHDTVSWYQQALGQGPQFIFQYYEEEERQRGNFPDRFSGHQFPNYSSELNVNALLLGDSALYLCASSLRGARTTEAFFGQGTRLTVV.

This chain uses TRBV6-2 or TRBV6-3 with TRBJ1-5; 9 positions match TRBD1. V lost 5 bases, J lost 7 bases, and 9 bases stayed unmatched. This CDR3 is 15 amino acids long. The germline gives CDR1 MNHEY, CDR2 SVGEGT. The CDR3 reads CASSTQGQGKQPQHF. The CDR3 region has the DNA TGTGCCAGCAGTACCCAGGGACAGGGTAAACAGCCCCAGCATTTT.

This clone was seen only once. The chain carries TRBV6-5 and TRBJ1-2; 8 bases fit TRBD1. This CDR3 is 14 amino acids long. Germline trimming cut 6 bases from V and 2 bases from J; bases unmatched to any gene: 5. CDR1 and CDR2 (germline): MNHEY, SVGAGI. The CDR3 sequence: CASRGQGQNYGYTF. CDR3 nucleotides: TGTGCCAGCAGAGGACAGGGACAGAACTATGGCTACACCTTC.

Here the CDR3 DNA reads TGTGCCAGCAGCTTGTGGGGGGGAAACACTGAAGCTTTCTTT. Residues: CASSLWGGNTEAFF. The gene calls are TRBV5-6 and TRBJ1-1; TRBD1 is a possible D gene (5 bases). Germline CDR1 is SGHDT and CDR2 is YYEEEE. Trimming took 1 base from V and 2 from J, leaving 9 bases between them. This CDR3 contains 14 residues.

V and J are TRBV4-3 and TRBJ2-3, with D maybe TRBD2 (5 bases). Germline CDR1 is LGHNA and CDR2 is YSLEER. CDR3 length equals 13 residues. The V gene lost 3 bases and the J gene lost 12 bases, with 16 bases spanning the gap. CDR3 DNA sequence: TGCGCCAGCAGCCATCGCGGCGAGACTAAACAGTATTTT. This translates into CASSHRGETKQYF.

This clone has only a few counts. The chain recombines TRBV4-3 with TRBJ1-6, with 8 bases identical to TRBD1. This CDR3 spans 16 amino acids. Germline CDR1 is LGHNA and CDR2 is YSLEER. Trimming at V came to 0 bases and at J to 7 bases, leaving 5 bases not matched to a gene. The CDR3 loop reads CASSQDSGGLNSPLHF. The CDR3 DNA reads as TGCGCCAGCAGCCAAGATTCAGGGGGCCTGAATTCACCCCTCCACTTT.

The chain recombines TRBV9 with TRBJ2-5, with 7 bases that match TRBD1. The CDR3 is 14 amino acids. With V trimmed by 4 bases and J by 5 bases, 8 bases remained unmatched. CDR1 and CDR2 from the germline V gene are SGDLS and YYNGEE. In nucleotides, the CDR3 is TGTGCCAGCAGCCCTCCCGGGACAGAGGAGACCCAGTACTTC. It specifies CASSPPGTEETQYF.

This rearrangement joins TRBV6-2 or TRBV6-3 to TRBJ2-7; TRBD1 agrees at 9 bases. Germline loops: CDR1 MNHEY, CDR2 SVGEGT. CDR3 length: 16 residues. V shed 4 bases, J shed 3 bases, and the junction held 10 bases outside the gene matches. The CDR3 here is CASSSVVGTGNYEQYF. Written as DNA, the CDR3 is TGTGCCAGCAGTTCCGTAGTAGGGACAGGGAACTACGAGCAGTACTTC.

The chain has TRBV2 and TRBJ2-7, with D possibly matching TRBD2 (6 bases). Germline V gene lookup returns CDR1 SNHLY and CDR2 FYNNEI. The CDR3 covers 12 residues. Trimming stripped 6 bases from V and 4 bases from J, with 10 bases between. CDR3 residues: CASRKLAYEQYF. As DNA, the CDR3 is TGTGCCAGCAGGAAACTAGCTTACGAGCAGTACTTC.

This clone showed up just a few times. J is TRBJ2-7 and V is TRBV7-6; 7 nucleotides agree with TRBD1. The ends lost 5 bases at V and 3 bases at J; junction bases unmatched: 13. This CDR3 comprises 16 residues. Germline CDR1 and CDR2: SGHVS and FNYEAQ. As DNA, the CDR3 is TGTGCCAGCAGCCTATCTGAATCGGCAGGGGGCTACGAGCAGTACTTC. It is translated as CASSLSESAGGYEQYF.